The T cell receptor (beta chain) described here comes from a study of blood T cell repertoires in COVID-19. In the study overall: Sites across the United States, Italy and Spain contributed samples from acute and convalescent COVID-19. Sources were T cells, B-cell-depleted T cells, or PBMCs; the material itself was cDNA or gDNA.

Original methodology: Reference gene primer amplification gave estimated nucleated cell counts. Only in-frame clones appear in the TCRdb table, and some are missing; sequencing was by immunoSEQ multiplex PCR. That table is the source of V, J and clone size, and D and trimming were worked out from the DNA. The sample has over 80,000 clones, roughly 90% seen once; the top ten hold about 1.8%. Trimming removed 5 bases from V and 0 bases from J, with 7 bases in between. The CDR3 is 14 residues long. The germline V gene has CDR1 LNHDA and CDR2 SQIVND (reference sequence). Sequenced material: peripheral blood. The receptor's source is a man in his sixties with acute or convalescent COVID-19. The chain uses TRBV19 and TRBJ2-2; D remains unclear. CDR3 sequence: CASSQYPNTGELFF. For the CDR3, the DNA is TGTGCCAGTAGTCAGTACCCGAACACCGGGGAGCTGTTTTTT.